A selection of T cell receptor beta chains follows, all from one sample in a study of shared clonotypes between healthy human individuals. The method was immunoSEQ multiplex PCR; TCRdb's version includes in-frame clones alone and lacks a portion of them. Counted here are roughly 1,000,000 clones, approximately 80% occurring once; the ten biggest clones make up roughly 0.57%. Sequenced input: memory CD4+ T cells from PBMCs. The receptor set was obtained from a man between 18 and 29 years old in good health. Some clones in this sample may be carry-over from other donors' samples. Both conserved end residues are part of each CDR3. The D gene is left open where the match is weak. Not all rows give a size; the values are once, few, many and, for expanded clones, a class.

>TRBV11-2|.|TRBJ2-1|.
CASSETTYNEQFF
TGTGCCAGCAGCGAGACTACTTACAATGAGCAGTTCTTC
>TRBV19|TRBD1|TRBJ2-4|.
CASSTRTGGEAKNIQYF
TGTGCCAGTAGTACTAGGACAGGGGGCGAAGCCAAAAACATTCAGTACTTC
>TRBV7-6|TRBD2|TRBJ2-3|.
CASSPRGGDPDTQYF
TGTGCCAGCAGCCCCCGGGGAGGGGACCCAGATACGCAGTATTTT
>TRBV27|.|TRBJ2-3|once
CASSLGGAFGQTQYF
TGTGCCAGCAGTTTAGGGGGAGCGTTCGGACAGACGCAGTATTTT
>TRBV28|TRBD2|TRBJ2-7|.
CASSGGTSVDEQYF
TGTGCCAGCAGTGGCGGGACTAGCGTCGACGAGCAGTACTTC
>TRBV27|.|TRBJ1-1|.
CASSLSGISEAFF
TGTGCCAGCAGTTTATCGGGTATAAGTGAAGCTTTCTTT
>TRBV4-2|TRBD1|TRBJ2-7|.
CASSRQTGPDDSYEQYF
TGTGCCAGCAGCCGGCAGACAGGGCCCGACGACTCCTACGAGCAGTACTTC
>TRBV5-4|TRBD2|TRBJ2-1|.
CASSPRTRREQFF
TGTGCCAGCAGCCCTAGGACTAGGAGGGAGCAGTTCTTC
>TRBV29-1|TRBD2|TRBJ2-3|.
CSVEGLAGTQYF
TGCAGCGTTGAGGGACTAGCGGGTACGCAGTATTTT
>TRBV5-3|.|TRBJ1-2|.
CARSFGPPCTF
TGTGCCAGAAGCTTCGGACCGCCGTGCACCTTC
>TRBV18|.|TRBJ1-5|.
CASSGGSSNQPQHF
TGTGCCAGCTCCGGGGGCTCTAGCAATCAGCCCCAGCATTTT
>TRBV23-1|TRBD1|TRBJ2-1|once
CASSRHIAGTGGLAKGNKLEQFF
TGCGCCAGCAGTCGCCACATAGCCGGGACAGGGGGTCTGGCAAAAGGAAATAAATTGGAGCAGTTCTTC
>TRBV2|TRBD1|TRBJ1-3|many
CASSTGGAGNTIYF
TGTGCCAGCAGTACAGGGGGCGCTGGAAACACCATATATTTT
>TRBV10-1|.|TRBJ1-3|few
CASSESWQAGNTIYF
TGCGCCAGCAGTGAGTCGTGGCAGGCCGGAAACACCATATATTTT
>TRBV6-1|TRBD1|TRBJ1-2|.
CASSDLRGLSFYGYTF
TGTGCCAGCAGTGATCTCAGGGGGTTGTCATTCTATGGCTACACCTTC
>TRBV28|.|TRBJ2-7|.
CASSLRDEQYF
TGTGCCAGCAGTCTACGCGACGAGCAGTACTTC
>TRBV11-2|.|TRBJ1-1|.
CASSVQENTEAFF
TGTGCCAGCAGCGTTCAGGAGAACACTGAAGCTTTCTTT
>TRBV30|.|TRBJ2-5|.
CAWSDSGVGETQYF
TGTGCCTGGAGCGACTCGGGGGTGGGGGAGACCCAGTACTTC
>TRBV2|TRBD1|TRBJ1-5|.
CASSSGQVGNQPQHF
TGTGCCAGCAGTTCGGGACAGGTCGGCAATCAGCCCCAGCATTTT
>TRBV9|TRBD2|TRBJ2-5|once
CASSVEVSGETQYF
TGTGCCAGCAGCGTAGAGGTTAGCGGGGAGACCCAGTACTTC
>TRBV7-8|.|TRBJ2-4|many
CASSPLAKNIQYF
TGTGCCAGCAGCCCGTTAGCCAAAAACATTCAGTACTTC
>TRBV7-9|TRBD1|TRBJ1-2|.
CASSLLGTGYGYTF
TGTGCCAGCAGCTTACTCGGGACAGGGTATGGCTACACCTTC
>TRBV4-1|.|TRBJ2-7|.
CASSQGQGLGEQYF
TGCGCCAGCAGCCAAGGGCAGGGGCTGGGAGAGCAGTACTTC
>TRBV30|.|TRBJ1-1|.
CAWRVGNTEAFF
TGTGCCTGGAGGGTAGGGAACACTGAAGCTTTCTTT
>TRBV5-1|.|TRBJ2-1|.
CASSFAGTTYNEQFF
TGCGCCAGCAGTTTCGCCGGGACCACCTACAATGAGCAGTTCTTC
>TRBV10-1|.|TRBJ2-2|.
CASSESFRGLNTGELFF
TGCGCCAGCAGTGAGTCCTTTAGGGGACTGAACACCGGGGAGCTGTTTTTT
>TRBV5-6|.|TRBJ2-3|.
CASSLTRGTQYF
TGTGCCAGCAGCCTCACTAGGGGGACGCAGTATTTT
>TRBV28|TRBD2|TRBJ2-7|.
CASSFGGVSYEQYF
TGTGCCAGCAGTTTTGGGGGGGTCTCCTACGAGCAGTACTTC
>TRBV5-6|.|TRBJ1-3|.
CASSYNDAGNTIYF
TGTGCCAGCAGCTACAACGACGCTGGAAACACCATATATTTT
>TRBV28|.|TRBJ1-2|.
CASSSGGVDANYGYTF
TGTGCCAGCAGTAGTGGGGGGGTCGACGCTAACTATGGCTACACCTTC
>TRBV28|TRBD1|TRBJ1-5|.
CASSPHRQGHQPQHF
TGTGCCAGCAGTCCCCACCGACAGGGGCATCAGCCCCAGCATTTT
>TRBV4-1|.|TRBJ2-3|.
CASSQDPYSTDTQYF
TGCGCCAGCAGCCAAGATCCCTACAGCACAGATACGCAGTATTTT
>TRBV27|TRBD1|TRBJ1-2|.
CASSSSGQAVNYGYTF
TGTGCCAGCAGTTCCTCGGGACAGGCGGTGAACTATGGCTACACCTTC
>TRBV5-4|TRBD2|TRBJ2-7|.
CASSPPGLAGEQYF
TGTGCCAGCAGCCCGCCGGGACTAGCAGGCGAGCAGTACTTC
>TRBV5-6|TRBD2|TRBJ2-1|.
CASSFRLAGNYNEQFF
TGTGCCAGCAGCTTCCGCCTAGCGGGCAATTACAATGAGCAGTTCTTC
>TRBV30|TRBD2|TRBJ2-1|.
CAWKGLAGGNYNEQFF
TGTGCCTGGAAGGGACTAGCGGGAGGGAATTACAATGAGCAGTTCTTC
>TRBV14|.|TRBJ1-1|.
CASSHLQGLGNTEAFF
TGTGCCAGCAGCCACCTTCAGGGGTTGGGTAACACTGAAGCTTTCTTT
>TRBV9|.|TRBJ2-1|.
CASSGMAATHNEQFF
TGTGCCAGCAGCGGTATGGCGGCAACCCACAATGAGCAGTTCTTC
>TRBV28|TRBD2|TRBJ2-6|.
CASSLGGTSVLTF
TGTGCCAGCAGTTTAGGGGGGACTAGCGTCCTGACTTTC
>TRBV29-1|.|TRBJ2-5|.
CSVDGGQETQYF
TGCAGCGTTGATGGCGGGCAAGAGACCCAGTACTTC
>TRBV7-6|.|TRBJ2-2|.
CASSLNVGAGELFF
TGTGCCAGCAGCTTAAACGTCGGGGCCGGGGAGCTGTTTTTT
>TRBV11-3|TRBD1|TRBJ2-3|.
CASSSGQGGSSGTQYF
TGTGCCAGCAGCTCAGGACAGGGGGGATCCTCGGGTACGCAGTATTTT
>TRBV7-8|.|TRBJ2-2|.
CASREGAGGVTGELFF
TGTGCCAGCAGAGAGGGGGCGGGAGGTGTCACCGGGGAGCTGTTTTTT
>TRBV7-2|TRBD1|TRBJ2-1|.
CASSKDRVNEQFF
TGTGCCAGCAGCAAGGACAGGGTCAATGAGCAGTTCTTC
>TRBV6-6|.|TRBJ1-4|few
CASSYGQINEKLFF
TGTGCCAGCAGTTACGGGCAGATTAATGAAAAACTGTTTTTT
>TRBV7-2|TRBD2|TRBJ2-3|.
CASSFSGLTDTQYF
TGTGCCAGCAGCTTTAGCGGGCTCACAGATACGCAGTATTTT
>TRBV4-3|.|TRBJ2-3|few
CASSQSGISTDTQYF
TGCGCCAGCAGCCAAAGCGGAATCAGCACAGATACGCAGTATTTT
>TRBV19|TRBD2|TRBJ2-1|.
CASSPRQRDYNEQFF
TGTGCCAGTTCCCCTAGGCAGCGGGACTACAATGAGCAGTTCTTC
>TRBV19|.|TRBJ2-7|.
CASSTGPGTLGQYF
TGTGCCAGTAGTACCGGCCCCGGAACCCTAGGGCAGTACTTC
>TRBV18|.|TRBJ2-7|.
CASSRAGGSYEQYF
TGTGCCAGCTCTCGTGCCGGAGGCTCCTACGAGCAGTACTTC
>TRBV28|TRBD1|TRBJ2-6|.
CACRAGGAGANVLTF
TGTGCCTGCCGGGCAGGGGGCGCCGGGGCCAACGTCCTGACTTTC
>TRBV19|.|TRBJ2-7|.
CASRPERGYEQYF
TGTGCCAGTCGCCCTGAGAGGGGCTACGAGCAGTACTTC